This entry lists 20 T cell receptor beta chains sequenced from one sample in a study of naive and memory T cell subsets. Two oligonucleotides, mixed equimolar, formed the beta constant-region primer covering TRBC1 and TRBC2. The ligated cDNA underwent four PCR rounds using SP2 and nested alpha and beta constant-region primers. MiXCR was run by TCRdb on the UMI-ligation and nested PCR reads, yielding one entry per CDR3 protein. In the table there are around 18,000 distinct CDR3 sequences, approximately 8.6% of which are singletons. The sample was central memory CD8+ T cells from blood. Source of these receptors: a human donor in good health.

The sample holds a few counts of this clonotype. The CDR3 loop is CASSAPQGRDTDTQYF. For the CDR3, the DNA is TGTGCCAGCAGCGCACCCCAGGGGAGGGACACAGATACGCAGTATTTT. V is TRBV9 and J is TRBJ2-3; TRBD2 is a possible D gene (7 bases). The germline V and J ends were trimmed by 3 bases and 2 bases, with 16 bases remaining between them. This CDR3 has 16 residues. Germline assignment: CDR1 SGDLS and CDR2 YYNGEE.

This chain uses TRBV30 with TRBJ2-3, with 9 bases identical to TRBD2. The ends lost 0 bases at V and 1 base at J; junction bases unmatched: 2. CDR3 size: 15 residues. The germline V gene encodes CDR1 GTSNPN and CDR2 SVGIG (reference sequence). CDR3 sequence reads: CAWSVASGGTDTQYF. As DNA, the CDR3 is TGTGCCTGGAGTGTAGCTAGCGGGGGCACAGATACGCAGTATTTT.

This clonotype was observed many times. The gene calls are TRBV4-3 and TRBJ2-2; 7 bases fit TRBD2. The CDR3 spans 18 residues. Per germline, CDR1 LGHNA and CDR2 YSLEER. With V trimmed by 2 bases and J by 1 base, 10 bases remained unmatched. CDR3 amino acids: CASSQSVSSGENTGELFF. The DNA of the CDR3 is TGCGCCAGCAGCCAAAGCGTGTCCAGCGGGGAGAACACCGGGGAGCTGTTTTTT.

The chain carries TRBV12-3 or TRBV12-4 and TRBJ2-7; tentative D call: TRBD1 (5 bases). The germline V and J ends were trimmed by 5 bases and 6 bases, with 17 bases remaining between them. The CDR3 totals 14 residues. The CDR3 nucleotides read TGTGCCAGCAGTCCCCCCCGACAGCCAGGCGAGCAGTACTTC. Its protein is CASSPPRQPGEQYF.

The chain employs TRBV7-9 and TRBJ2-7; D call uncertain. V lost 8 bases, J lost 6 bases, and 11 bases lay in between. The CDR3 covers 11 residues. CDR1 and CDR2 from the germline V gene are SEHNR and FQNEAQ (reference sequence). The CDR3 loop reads CASLSAVEQYF. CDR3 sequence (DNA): TGTGCCAGCCTTTCCGCCGTCGAGCAGTACTTC.

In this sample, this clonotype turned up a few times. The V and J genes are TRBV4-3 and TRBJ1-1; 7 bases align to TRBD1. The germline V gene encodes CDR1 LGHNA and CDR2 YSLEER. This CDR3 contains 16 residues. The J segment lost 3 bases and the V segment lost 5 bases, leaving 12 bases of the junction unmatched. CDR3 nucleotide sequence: TGCGCCAGCAGCGGAGACCCAGGGGGAGGGTACACTGAAGCTTTCTTT. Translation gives CASSGDPGGGYTEAFF.

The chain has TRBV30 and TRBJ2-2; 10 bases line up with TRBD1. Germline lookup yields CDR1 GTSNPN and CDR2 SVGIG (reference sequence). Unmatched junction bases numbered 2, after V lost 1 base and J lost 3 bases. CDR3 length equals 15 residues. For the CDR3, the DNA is TGTGCCTGGAGTGGACAGGGGGCGGACACCGGGGAGCTGTTTTTT. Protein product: CAWSGQGADTGELFF.

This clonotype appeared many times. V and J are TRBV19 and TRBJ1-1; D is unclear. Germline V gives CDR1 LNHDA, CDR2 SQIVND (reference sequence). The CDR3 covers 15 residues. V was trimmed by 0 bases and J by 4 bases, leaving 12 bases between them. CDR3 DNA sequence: TGTGCCAGTAGTATAGATCTAATCGGGGTCACTGAAGCTTTCTTT. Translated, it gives CASSIDLIGVTEAFF. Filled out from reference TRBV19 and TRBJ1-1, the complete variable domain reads DGGITQSPKYLFRKEGQNVTLSCEQNLNHDAMYWYRQDPGQGLRLIYYSQIVNDFQKGDIAEGYSVSREKKESFPLTVTSAQKNPTAFYLCASSIDLIGVTEAFFGQGTRLTVV.

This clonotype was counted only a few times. CDR3 DNA: TGTGCCAGCAGTTACGGACAGGGCCCTAATGAAAAACTGTTTTTT. Its translation is CASSYGQGPNEKLFF. This chain joins TRBV2 and TRBJ1-4; 8 positions match TRBD1. Unmatched junction bases numbered 5, after V lost 5 bases and J lost 3 bases. Looked up from germline, CDR1 is SNHLY and CDR2 is FYNNEI. This CDR3 is 15 amino acids long.

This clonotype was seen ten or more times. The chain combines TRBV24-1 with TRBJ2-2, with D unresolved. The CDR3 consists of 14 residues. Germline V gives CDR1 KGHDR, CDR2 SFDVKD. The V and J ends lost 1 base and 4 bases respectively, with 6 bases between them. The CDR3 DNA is TGTGCCACCAGTGATTTCAGAGGCACCGGGGAGCTGTTTTTT. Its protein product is CATSDFRGTGELFF.

The CDR3 here is CATRGPWDNSPLHF. The DNA for the CDR3 is TGTGCCACCCGCGGCCCTTGGGACAATTCACCCCTCCACTTT. The chain joins TRBV6-2 or TRBV6-3 to TRBJ1-6, with TRBD1 as a possible D gene (5 bases). V dropped 10 bases and J dropped 7 bases, with 17 bases sitting between them. Germline V gene data show CDR1 as MNHEY and CDR2 as SVGEGT. This CDR3 contains 14 residues.

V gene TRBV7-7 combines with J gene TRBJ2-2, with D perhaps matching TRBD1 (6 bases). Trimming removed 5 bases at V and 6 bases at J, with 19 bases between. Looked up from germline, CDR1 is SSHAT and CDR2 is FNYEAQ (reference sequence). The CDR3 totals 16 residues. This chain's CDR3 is CASSPNRVPWAGELFF. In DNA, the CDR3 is TGTGCCAGCAGCCCCAACAGGGTCCCTTGGGCCGGGGAGCTGTTTTTT.

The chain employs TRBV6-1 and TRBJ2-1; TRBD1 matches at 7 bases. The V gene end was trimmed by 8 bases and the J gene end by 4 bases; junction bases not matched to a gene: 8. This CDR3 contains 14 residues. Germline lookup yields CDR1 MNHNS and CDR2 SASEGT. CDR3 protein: CASEGQSDYNEQFF. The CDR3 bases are TGTGCCAGCGAGGGACAGAGTGATTACAATGAGCAGTTCTTC.

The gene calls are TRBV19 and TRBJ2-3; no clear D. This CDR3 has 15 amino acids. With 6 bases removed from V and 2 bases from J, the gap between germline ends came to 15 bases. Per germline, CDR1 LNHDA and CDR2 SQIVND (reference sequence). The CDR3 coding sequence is TGTGCCAGTAGCCAGGCGTGGGCAGACACAGATACGCAGTATTTT. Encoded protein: CASSQAWADTDTQYF.

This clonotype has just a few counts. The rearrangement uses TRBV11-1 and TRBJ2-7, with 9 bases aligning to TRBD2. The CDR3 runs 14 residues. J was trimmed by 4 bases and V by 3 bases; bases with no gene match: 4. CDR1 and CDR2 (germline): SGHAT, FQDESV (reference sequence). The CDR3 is CASSFATSGYEQYF. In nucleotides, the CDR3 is TGTGCCAGCAGCTTTGCGACTAGCGGATACGAGCAGTACTTC.

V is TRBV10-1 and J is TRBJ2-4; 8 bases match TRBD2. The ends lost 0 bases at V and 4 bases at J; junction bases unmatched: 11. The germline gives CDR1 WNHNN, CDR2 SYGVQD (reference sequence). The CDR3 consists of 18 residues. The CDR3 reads CASSESIGSGLAKNIQYF. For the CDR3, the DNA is TGCGCCAGCAGTGAGTCGATAGGGAGTGGACTAGCTAAAAACATTCAGTACTTC.

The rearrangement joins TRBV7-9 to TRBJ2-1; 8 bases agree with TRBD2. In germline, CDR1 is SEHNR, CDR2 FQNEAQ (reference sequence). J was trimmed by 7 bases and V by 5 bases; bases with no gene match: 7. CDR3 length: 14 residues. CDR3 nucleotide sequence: TGTGCCAGCAGCCATACCGGGACTAGTAATGAGCAGTTCTTC. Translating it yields CASSHTGTSNEQFF.

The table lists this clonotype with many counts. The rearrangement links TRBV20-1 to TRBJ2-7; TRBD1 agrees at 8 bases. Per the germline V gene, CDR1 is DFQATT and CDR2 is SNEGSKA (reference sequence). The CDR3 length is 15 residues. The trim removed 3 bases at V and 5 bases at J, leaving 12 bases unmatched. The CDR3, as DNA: TGCAGTGCTAGGGGTGGACAGGGCGACATGAACGAGCAGTACTTC. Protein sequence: CSARGGQGDMNEQYF.

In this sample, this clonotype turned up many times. The CDR3 coding sequence is TGTGCCAGCGGGACGGGTCGGAGCACAGATACGCAGTATTTT. Protein product: CASGTGRSTDTQYF. The gene calls are TRBV7-9 and TRBJ2-3; D possibly uses TRBD1 or TRBD2 (5 bases each). V was shortened by 8 bases and J by 0 bases, with 12 bases between the two germline ends. CDR3 size: 14 residues. Germline V lookup: CDR1 SEHNR, CDR2 FQNEAQ (reference sequence).

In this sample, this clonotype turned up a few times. Here the CDR3 DNA reads TGTGCCAGCAGCCGAGGGGCAAGGGATGAGCAGTTCTTC. It translates to CASSRGARDEQFF. The chain joins TRBV6-1 to TRBJ2-1, with D perhaps given as TRBD1 or TRBD2 (5 bases each). V lost 6 bases and J lost 8, with 14 bases in between. Germline lookup yields CDR1 MNHNS and CDR2 SASEGT. CDR3 length equals 13 residues.